This T cell receptor (beta chain) was found in a study of beta chain features in type 1 diabetes. Turning to the study itself: There was similarity between patients and healthy donors in age, gender and cell yields. Study-level results: Sequencing used cDNA, and cells with high TCR expression could therefore be over-represented. For patients, the naive, central memory and Treg TCRB repertoires appeared more alike than for healthy donors.

This clone came up a few times. The target antigen is unknown. It was via CD45RO/CCR7/CD25/CD127/CD95/CD27 that CD4+ naive, central memory, regulatory and stem cell-like memory cells were sorted. Germline assignment: CDR1 SGHRS and CDR2 YFSETQ. The V and J ends lost 0 bases and 3 bases, in that order; junction bases with no gene match: 4. The CDR3 loop spans 17 amino acids. The isolated RNA, all of it, was reverse transcribed, so expressed TCRB transcripts were what got sequenced. Here immunoSEQ multiplex PCR was the method, and the copy in TCRdb shows in-frame clones only, minus some. Of more than 300,000 clones in the sample, over 12% were seen once.

The sequence was obtained from a woman aged 18-35 years in good health. The V call is TRBV5-1, the J call TRBJ2-2; the match to TRBD2 covers 11 bases. The sequenced sample was naive CD4+ T cells from blood. The CDR3, as DNA: TGCGCCAGCAGCTTGGAGGGGACTAGCGGTTACACCGGGGAGCTGTTTTTT. It codes for CASSLEGTSGYTGELFF.